Below are 12 T cell receptor beta chains sequenced from a single sample in a study of cytomegalovirus exposure and HLA in healthy donors. It was with 60 Vbeta and 13 Jbeta primers that the PCR ran. Assay: immunoSEQ multiplex PCR; the TCRdb copy retains only in-frame clones and omits some. The sample has 30,000 to 45,000 clones; 86% are singletons. The specimen was PBMCs. The receptors here all came from a woman between 35 and 50 years old in good health and CMV-seropositive.

This chain links TRBV7-2 with TRBJ1-3; D unresolved. This CDR3 contains 15 residues. Per germline, CDR1 SGHTA and CDR2 FQGNSA. Trimming cost V 1 base and J 4 bases, with 11 bases left between them. For the CDR3, the DNA is TGTGCCAGCAGCTTAGTCCCAGGCTCAGGAAACACCATATATTTT. Protein sequence: CASSLVPGSGNTIYF. Full variable domain (missing parts from reference TRBV7-2 and TRBJ1-3): GAGVSQSPSNKVTEKGKDVELRCDPISGHTALYWYRQSLGQGLEFLIYFQGNSAPDKSGLPSDRFSAERTGGSVSTLTIQRTQQEDSAVYLCASSLVPGSGNTIYFGEGSWLTVV.

The rearrangement uses TRBV9 and TRBJ2-3; the D gene is possibly TRBD1 (5 bases). CDR3 length equals 11 residues. The V end lost 0 bases, the J end lost 10 bases, and 6 bases lay between the germline ends. CDR1 and CDR2 (germline): SGDLS, YYNGEE. The CDR3 is CASSVGGAQYF. The CDR3 DNA reads as TGTGCCAGCAGCGTAGGGGGCGCGCAGTATTTT.

V and J are TRBV5-1 and TRBJ2-7, with 8 positions matching TRBD2. With 0 bases clipped from V and 2 bases from J, the junction kept 7 bases outside the gene matches. This CDR3 has 16 amino acids. CDR1 and CDR2 (germline): SGHRS, YFSETQ. DNA of the CDR3: TGCGCCAGCAGCTTGGGTCTAGCGGGCCAGACCTACGAGCAGTACTTC. It encodes CASSLGLAGQTYEQYF.

The rearrangement uses TRBV28 and TRBJ1-1; possible D gene TRBD1, 6 bases. The V gene lost 5 bases and the J gene lost 3 bases, with 16 bases spanning the gap. Germline CDR1 and CDR2: MDHEN and SYDVKM. This CDR3 region has 15 residues. The CDR3 nucleotides are TGTGCCAGCAGTCGGACAGTCCTCAGGTACACTGAAGCTTTCTTT. Residues: CASSRTVLRYTEAFF.

The chain links TRBV2 to TRBJ1-5; 8 bases are a match to TRBD1. With V trimmed by 11 bases and J by 3 bases, 3 bases remained unmatched. The germline V gene has CDR1 SNHLY and CDR2 FYNNEI. CDR3 length equals 12 residues. DNA for the CDR3: TGTGCCGGACAGGGCGCCAATCAGCCCCAGCATTTT. Translated: CAGQGANQPQHF.

This chain joins TRBV19 and TRBJ2-2; 12 bases line up with TRBD2. J gave up 2 bases and V 6 bases, and 7 bases lay outside the gene matches. Germline values: CDR1 LNHDA, CDR2 SQIVND (reference sequence). The CDR3 runs to 17 residues. The CDR3 is CASRRLAGDLNTGELFF. CDR3 sequence (DNA): TGTGCCAGTAGGAGACTAGCGGGGGACTTAAACACCGGGGAGCTGTTTTTT. The whole variable domain, remainder taken from reference TRBV19 and TRBJ2-2, is DGGITQSPKYLFRKEGQNVTLSCEQNLNHDAMYWYRQDPGQGLRLIYYSQIVNDFQKGDIAEGYSVSREKKESFPLTVTSAQKNPTAFYLCASRRLAGDLNTGELFFGEGSRLTVL.

The chain is built from TRBV10-3 and TRBJ2-5; TRBD1 agrees at 11 bases. Trimming at V came to 6 bases and at J to 4 bases, leaving 4 bases not matched to a gene. Germline V gene lookup returns CDR1 ENHRY and CDR2 SYGVKD. CDR3 length: 14 residues. CDR3 loop: CAISPGTGGETQYF. CDR3 sequence (DNA): TGTGCCATCAGCCCCGGGACAGGGGGAGAGACCCAGTACTTC.

V is TRBV29-1 and J is TRBJ1-3; D unclear. The CDR3 extends over 12 amino acids. Germline V gene lookup returns CDR1 SQVTM and CDR2 ANQGSEA. V shed 4 bases and J shed 3 bases, with 7 bases lying between them. DNA of the CDR3: TGCAGCGTTGTACTCTTTGGAAACACCATATATTTT. Translation gives CSVVLFGNTIYF.

V and J are TRBV27 and TRBJ1-1, with unresolved D. V dropped 1 base and J dropped 1 base, with 7 bases sitting between them. This CDR3 is built from 14 residues. CDR1 is MNHEY, CDR2 SMNVEV, per germline (reference sequence). CDR3 coding DNA: TGTGCCAGCAGTTTATATCGGGGGAACACTGAAGCTTTCTTT. Protein sequence: CASSLYRGNTEAFF.

This rearrangement joins TRBV6-1 to TRBJ1-2; D is undetermined. The germline V and J ends were trimmed by 5 bases and 4 bases, with 11 bases remaining between them. Germline V gene sequence: CDR1 MNHNS, CDR2 SASEGT. This CDR3 has 13 residues. CDR3 sequence (DNA): TGTGCCAGCAGTTATAATTCACTCTATGGCTACACCTTC. The encoded protein is CASSYNSLYGYTF.

The V and J genes are TRBV27 and TRBJ2-7; 12 nucleotides align to TRBD2. Germline V gene data show CDR1 as MNHEY and CDR2 as SMNVEV (reference sequence). V lost 6 bases, J lost 0 bases, and 0 bases stayed unmatched. This CDR3 has 14 residues. DNA for the CDR3: TGTGCCAGCAGACTAGCGGGGGGCTCCTACGAGCAGTACTTC. Its translation: CASRLAGGSYEQYF.

The chain couples TRBV10-2 to TRBJ1-1; no firm D call. The CDR3 has 12 residues. Trimming cost V 2 bases and J 5 bases, with 6 bases left between them. Germline CDR1 is WSHSY and CDR2 is SAAADI. The chain's CDR3 is CASSESWTEAFF. CDR3 coding DNA: TGCGCCAGCAGTGAGAGCTGGACTGAAGCTTTCTTT.